Shown below are 8 T cell receptor beta chains from a single sample sequenced in a study of naive and memory T cell subsets. Two oligonucleotides, mixed equimolar, formed the beta constant-region primer covering TRBC1 and TRBC2. Ligated cDNA was amplified by four rounds of PCR with nested alpha and beta constant-region primers and SP2. TCRdb used MiXCR to reprocess the UMI-ligation and nested PCR reads, holding one entry per CDR3 protein. This repertoire shows tens of thousands of distinct CDR3 sequences, around 9% found once; its top ten account for 1.2%. Sequenced: naive CD8+ T cells from blood. These receptors all stem from a human donor in good health.

This clonotype was counted a few times. The V call is TRBV15, the J call TRBJ2-5, with unresolved D. CDR1 is LNHNV and CDR2 is YYDKDF in the germline V gene (reference sequence). This CDR3 has 14 amino acids. The V end lost 6 bases, the J end lost 5 bases, and 16 bases lay between the germline ends. CDR3 sequence reads: CATRPERSRETQYF. CDR3 DNA: TGTGCCACCAGGCCAGAAAGATCGAGGGAGACCCAGTACTTC.

This clonotype was observed at least ten times. This chain connects TRBV12-5 to TRBJ2-5; D not certain. Germline V gene lookup returns CDR1 LGHNT and CDR2 FRNRAP. The CDR3 is 14 amino acids. Trimming cost V 2 bases and J 2 bases, with 9 bases left between them. The CDR3 region has the DNA TGTGCTAGTGGTTTGTCACAGTTTCAAGAGACCCAGTACTTC. Translated, it gives CASGLSQFQETQYF.

This clonotype was counted at least ten times. This sequence joins TRBV4-1 and TRBJ2-2, with 7 bases fitting TRBD2. Germline CDR1 reads MGHRA; CDR2 reads YSYEKL. With V trimmed by 4 bases and J by 7 bases, 9 bases remained unmatched. CDR3 length: 15 residues. The DNA of the CDR3 is TGCGCCAGCAGCCCTTCTAGCGGTCATCTCGGGGAGCTGTTTTTT. This encodes CASSPSSGHLGELFF.

Only a few counts were recorded for this clonotype. The rearrangement joins TRBV9 to TRBJ2-1; TRBD2 matches at 9 bases. The CDR3 spans 16 residues. Germline V gene data show CDR1 as SGDLS and CDR2 as YYNGEE. V gave up 4 bases and J gave up 0 bases; unmatched junction bases: 5. This CDR3 reads CASSPLAGSSYNEQFF. The CDR3 nucleotides read TGTGCCAGCAGCCCGCTAGCGGGGAGCTCCTACAATGAGCAGTTCTTC.

In this sample, this clonotype turned up a few times. V usage is TRBV3-1 and J usage is TRBJ2-2, with D maybe TRBD2 (5 bases). V was shortened by 0 bases and J by 6 bases, with 5 bases between the two germline ends. The germline V gene encodes CDR1 LGHDT and CDR2 YNNKEL (reference sequence). This CDR3 spans 13 amino acids. The CDR3 loop is CASSQDGAGELFF. CDR3 nucleotide sequence: TGTGCCAGCAGCCAAGACGGGGCCGGGGAGCTGTTTTTT.

This clonotype was picked up many times. In DNA form, the CDR3 reads TGTGCCAGCAATCCGATTGTGTGGGCTAGTTCAGATACGCAGTATTTT. It yields the protein CASNPIVWASSDTQYF. This rearrangement joins TRBV28 to TRBJ2-3; D unclear. The CDR3 loop spans 16 amino acids. Looked up from germline, CDR1 is MDHEN and CDR2 is SYDVKM. V dropped 7 bases and J dropped 4 bases, with 21 bases sitting between them.

This clonotype came up many times. The gene calls are TRBV7-2 and TRBJ2-7, with 8 bases identical to TRBD2. The trim removed 6 bases at V and 4 bases at J, leaving 11 bases unmatched. The germline V gene encodes CDR1 SGHTA and CDR2 FQGNSA. This CDR3 is built from 15 residues. This CDR3 is CASSFNSGKPYEQYF. In nucleotides, the CDR3 is TGTGCCAGCAGTTTCAATAGCGGGAAACCGTACGAGCAGTACTTC. Using reference TRBV7-2 and TRBJ2-7 for the parts outside the CDR3, the full variable domain is GAGVSQSPSNKVTEKGKDVELRCDPISGHTALYWYRQSLGQGLEFLIYFQGNSAPDKSGLPSDRFSAERTGGSVSTLTIQRTQQEDSAVYLCASSFNSGKPYEQYFGPGTRLTVT.

This CDR3 reads CASFRLNYGYTF. The DNA of the CDR3 is TGTGCCAGCTTTCGGCTCAACTATGGCTACACCTTC. V usage is TRBV9 and J usage is TRBJ1-2; D is unclear. Trimming removed 7 bases at V and 2 bases at J, with 9 bases between. CDR1 is SGDLS and CDR2 is YYNGEE in the germline V gene. CDR3 length: 12 residues.